This paragraph reports one TCR beta chain. The data were obtained in a study of blood T cell repertoires in COVID-19. Clones were sequenced by immunoSEQ multiplex PCR, and TCRdb holds only the in-frame ones, with some missing. Of roughly 400,000 clones in the sample, about 90% are singletons; the top ten hold 1.5% to 2%. Donors were grouped by their self-reported clinical history. Looked up from germline, CDR1 is SEHNR and CDR2 is FQNEAQ (reference sequence). The CDR3 extends over 13 amino acids. The V gene lost 5 bases and the J gene lost 6 bases, with 13 bases spanning the gap. The clonotype was recovered from a woman aged 25 to 45 who had recovered from COVID-19. The chain employs TRBV7-9 and TRBJ1-2; no reliable D call. Sequencing used PBMCs or T cells enriched from blood (not recorded which). The CDR3 reads CASSPSGTDGYTF. The CDR3 DNA is TGTGCCAGCAGCCCATCCGGTACAGATGGCTACACCTTC.